This TCR beta chain was observed in a study of blood T cell repertoires in COVID-19. Study-level information: There were acute and convalescent COVID-19 samples, and they came from the United States, Italy and Spain. From T cells, B-cell-depleted T cells, or PBMCs came the material, which was cDNA or gDNA.

V was pared by 0 bases and J by 3 bases, with 7 bases between. The CDR3 is 14 amino acids. From germline, CDR1 is SGHDT and CDR2 YYEEEE. Participant-given clinical history determined each cohort assignment. As processed by the authors: Reference gene primer amplification gave nucleated cell count estimates. The data were produced by immunoSEQ multiplex PCR, yet TCRdb's version contains in-frame clones alone and is incomplete. That table supplies the V and J calls and clone size; D and trimming were determined from the DNA. The profile shows 180,000 or so clones, roughly four fifths of them singletons.

Sequencing was carried out using PBMCs or T cells enriched from blood (not recorded which). The chain combines TRBV5-6 with TRBJ1-5, with D possibly matching TRBD1 (5 bases). This TCR came from a man in his forties who had recovered from COVID-19. CDR3 amino acids: CASSLAGLNQPQHF. The CDR3 nucleotides are TGTGCCAGCAGCTTGGCAGGGCTCAATCAGCCCCAGCATTTT.